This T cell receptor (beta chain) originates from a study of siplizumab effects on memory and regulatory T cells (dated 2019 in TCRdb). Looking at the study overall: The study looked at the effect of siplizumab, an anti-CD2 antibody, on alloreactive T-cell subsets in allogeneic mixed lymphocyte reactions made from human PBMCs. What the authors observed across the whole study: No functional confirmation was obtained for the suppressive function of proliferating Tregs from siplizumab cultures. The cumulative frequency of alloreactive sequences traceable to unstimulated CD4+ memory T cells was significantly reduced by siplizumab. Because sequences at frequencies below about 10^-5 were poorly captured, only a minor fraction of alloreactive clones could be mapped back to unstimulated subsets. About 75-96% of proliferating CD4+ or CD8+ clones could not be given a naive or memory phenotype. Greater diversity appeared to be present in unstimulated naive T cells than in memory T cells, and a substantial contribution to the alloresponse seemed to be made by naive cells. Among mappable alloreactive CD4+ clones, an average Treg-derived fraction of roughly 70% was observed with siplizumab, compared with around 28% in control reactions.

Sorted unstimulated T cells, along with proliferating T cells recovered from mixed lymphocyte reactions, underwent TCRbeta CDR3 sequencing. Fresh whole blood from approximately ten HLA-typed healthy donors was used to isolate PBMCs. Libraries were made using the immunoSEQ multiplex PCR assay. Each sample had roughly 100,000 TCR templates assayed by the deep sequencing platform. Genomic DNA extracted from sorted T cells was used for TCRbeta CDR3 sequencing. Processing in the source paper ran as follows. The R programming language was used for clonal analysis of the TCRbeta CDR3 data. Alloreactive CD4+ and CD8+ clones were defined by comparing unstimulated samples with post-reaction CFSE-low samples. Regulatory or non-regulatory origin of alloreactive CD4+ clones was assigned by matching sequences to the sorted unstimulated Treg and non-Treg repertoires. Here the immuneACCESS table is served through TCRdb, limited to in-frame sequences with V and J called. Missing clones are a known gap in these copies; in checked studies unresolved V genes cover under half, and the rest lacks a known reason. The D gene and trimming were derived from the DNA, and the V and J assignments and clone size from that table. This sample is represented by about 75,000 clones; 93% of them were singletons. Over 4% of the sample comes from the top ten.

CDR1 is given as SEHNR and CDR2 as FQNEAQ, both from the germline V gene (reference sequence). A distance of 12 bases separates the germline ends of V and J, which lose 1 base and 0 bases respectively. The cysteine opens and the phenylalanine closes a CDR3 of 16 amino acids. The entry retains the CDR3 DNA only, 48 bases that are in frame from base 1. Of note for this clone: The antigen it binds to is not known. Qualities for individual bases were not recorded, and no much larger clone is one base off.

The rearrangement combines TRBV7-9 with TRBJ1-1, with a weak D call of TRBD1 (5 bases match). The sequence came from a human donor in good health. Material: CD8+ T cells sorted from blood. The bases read TGTGCCAGCAGCTTAGGGGGCCAGGGCTTGAACACTGAAGCTTTCTTT. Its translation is CASSLGGQGLNTEAFF.